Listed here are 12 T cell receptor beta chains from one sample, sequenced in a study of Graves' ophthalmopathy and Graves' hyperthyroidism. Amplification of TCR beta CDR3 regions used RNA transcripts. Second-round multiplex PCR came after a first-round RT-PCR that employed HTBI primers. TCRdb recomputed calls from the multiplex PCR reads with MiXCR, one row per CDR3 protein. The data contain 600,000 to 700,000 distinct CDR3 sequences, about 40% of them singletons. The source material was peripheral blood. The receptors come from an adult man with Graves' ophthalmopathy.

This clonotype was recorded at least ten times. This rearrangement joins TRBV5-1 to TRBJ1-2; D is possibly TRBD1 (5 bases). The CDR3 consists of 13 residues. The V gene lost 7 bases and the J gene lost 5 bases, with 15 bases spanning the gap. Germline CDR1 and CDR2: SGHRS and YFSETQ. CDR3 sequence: CASRGTAIYGYTF. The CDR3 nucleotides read TGCGCCAGCCGAGGGACGGCAATTTATGGCTACACCTTC.

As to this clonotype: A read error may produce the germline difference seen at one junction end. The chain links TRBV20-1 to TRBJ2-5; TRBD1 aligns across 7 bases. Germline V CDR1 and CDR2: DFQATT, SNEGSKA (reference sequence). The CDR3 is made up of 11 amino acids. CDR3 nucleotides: TGCGGTGCCGGGACAGAAGAGACCCAGTACTTC. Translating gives CGAGTEETQYF.

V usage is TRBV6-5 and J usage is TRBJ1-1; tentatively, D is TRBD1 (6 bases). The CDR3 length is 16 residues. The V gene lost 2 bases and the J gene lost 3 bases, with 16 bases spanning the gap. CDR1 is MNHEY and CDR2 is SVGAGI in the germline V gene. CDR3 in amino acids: CASSYQPGQRDTEAFF. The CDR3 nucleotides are TGTGCCAGCAGTTACCAACCTGGACAGAGAGACACTGAAGCTTTCTTT.

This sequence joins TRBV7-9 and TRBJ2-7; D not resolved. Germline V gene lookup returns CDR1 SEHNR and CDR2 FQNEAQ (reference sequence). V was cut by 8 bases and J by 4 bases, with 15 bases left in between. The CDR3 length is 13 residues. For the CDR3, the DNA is TGTGCCAGCTCATCCCTGGGGTTTTACGAGCAGTACTTC. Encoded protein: CASSSLGFYEQYF.

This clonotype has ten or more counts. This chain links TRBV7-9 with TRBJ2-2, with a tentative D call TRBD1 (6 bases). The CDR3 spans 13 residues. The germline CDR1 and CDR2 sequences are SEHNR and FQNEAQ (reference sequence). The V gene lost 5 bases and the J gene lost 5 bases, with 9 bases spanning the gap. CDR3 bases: TGTGCCAGCAGCCCAGGGGAGACCGGGGAGCTGTTTTTT. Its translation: CASSPGETGELFF.

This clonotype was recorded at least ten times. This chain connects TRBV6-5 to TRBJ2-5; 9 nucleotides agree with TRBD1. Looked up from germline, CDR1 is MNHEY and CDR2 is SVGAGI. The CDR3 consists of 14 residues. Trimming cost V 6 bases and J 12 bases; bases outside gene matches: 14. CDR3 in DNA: TGTGCCAGCAGGCAACCGGGACAGGGCCGGGGGGAGTACTTC. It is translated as CASRQPGQGRGEYF.

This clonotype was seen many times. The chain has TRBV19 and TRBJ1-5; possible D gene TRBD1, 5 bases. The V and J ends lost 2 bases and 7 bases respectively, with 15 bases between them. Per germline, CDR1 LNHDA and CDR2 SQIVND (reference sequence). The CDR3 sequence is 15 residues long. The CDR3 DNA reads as TGTGCCAGTAGTATATCGTGGGGGTCGGAACAGCCCCAGCATTTT. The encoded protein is CASSISWGSEQPQHF.

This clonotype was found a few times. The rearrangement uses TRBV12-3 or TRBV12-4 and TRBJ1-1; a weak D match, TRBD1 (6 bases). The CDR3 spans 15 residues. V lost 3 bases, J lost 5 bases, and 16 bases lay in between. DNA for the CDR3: TGTGCCAGCAGTTTCATCCCCGGGGGCGCGACTGAAGCTTTCTTT. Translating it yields CASSFIPGGATEAFF.

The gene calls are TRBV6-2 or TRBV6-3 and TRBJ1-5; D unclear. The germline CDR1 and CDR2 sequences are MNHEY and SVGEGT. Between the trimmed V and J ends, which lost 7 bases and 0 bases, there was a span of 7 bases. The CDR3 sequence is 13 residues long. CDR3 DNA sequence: TGTGCCAGCACCAGATATAGCAATCAGCCCCAGCATTTT. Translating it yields CASTRYSNQPQHF.

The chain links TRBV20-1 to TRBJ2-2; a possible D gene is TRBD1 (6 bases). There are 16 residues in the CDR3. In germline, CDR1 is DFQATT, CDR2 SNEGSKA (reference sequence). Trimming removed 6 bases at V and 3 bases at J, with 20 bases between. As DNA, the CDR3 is TGCAGTGCCAGTAGTATTTCACAGGGCTACACCGGGGAGCTGTTTTTT. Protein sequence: CSASSISQGYTGELFF.

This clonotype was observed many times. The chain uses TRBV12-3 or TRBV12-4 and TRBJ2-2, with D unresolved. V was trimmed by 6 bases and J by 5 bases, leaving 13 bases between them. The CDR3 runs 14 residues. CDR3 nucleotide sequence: TGTGCCAGCAGATTTCAGGACCAAACCGGGGAGCTGTTTTTT. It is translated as CASRFQDQTGELFF.

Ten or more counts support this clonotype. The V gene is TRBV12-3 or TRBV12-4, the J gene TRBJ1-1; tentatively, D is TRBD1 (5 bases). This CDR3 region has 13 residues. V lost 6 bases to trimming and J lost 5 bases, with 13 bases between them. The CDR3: CASRVGGMTEAFF. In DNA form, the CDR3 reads TGTGCCAGCAGGGTGGGGGGAATGACTGAAGCTTTCTTT.